The table lists the clone carrying this TCR beta chain with a few counts. This record belongs to a study of blood T cell repertoires in COVID-19. In the study overall: Researchers got acute and convalescent COVID-19 samples from the United States, Italy and Spain.

In the authors' methods: By means of reference gene primer amplification, nucleated cell counts were estimated. Clones were read by immunoSEQ multiplex PCR, and TCRdb kept only the in-frame ones, dropping some. V and J calls and clone size come straight from that table; D and trimming were deduced from the DNA. The sample carries some 270,000 clones, around 88% recorded once. Sequencing was done on a sample of peripheral blood. This clonotype originated in an elderly woman with COVID-19, enrolled during active disease.

The CDR3 protein is CASSQGQNTEAFF. The CDR3 nucleotides read TGTGCCAGCAGCCAAGGACAGAACACTGAAGCTTTCTTT. The chain uses TRBV14 and TRBJ1-1; no clear D. CDR3 length: 13 residues. From germline, CDR1 is SGHDN and CDR2 FVKESK. V was trimmed by 1 base and J by 1 base, leaving 4 bases between them.